What follows are 24 T cell receptor beta chains derived from one specimen sequenced in a study of blood T cell repertoires in COVID-19. Here immunoSEQ multiplex PCR was the method, and the copy in TCRdb shows in-frame clones only, minus some. The sample lists over 250,000 clones; approximately 90% were seen once. Sequenced material: peripheral blood. The receptors were sampled from a woman aged 40-49 years who had recovered from COVID-19.

The chain couples TRBV5-1 to TRBJ2-1; TRBD1 might be the D (6 bases). The CDR3 runs 15 residues. Germline values: CDR1 SGHRS, CDR2 YFSETQ. Deletions cut 4 bases from V and 0 bases from J, with 11 bases between. The CDR3 sequence: CASSGNRASYNEQFF. The CDR3 DNA is TGCGCCAGCAGCGGGAACAGGGCCTCCTACAATGAGCAGTTCTTC.

J is TRBJ2-6 and V is TRBV5-1, with a tentative D call TRBD1 (5 bases). Germline assignment: CDR1 SGHRS and CDR2 YFSETQ. V was trimmed by 9 bases and J by 0 bases, leaving 13 bases between them. CDR3 size: 15 residues. The CDR3 bases are TGCGCCACCGCCGACAGTCCCTCTGGGGCCAACGTCCTGACTTTC. It translates to CATADSPSGANVLTF.

V gene TRBV7-3 combines with J gene TRBJ2-1; 11 nucleotides align to TRBD2. From germline, CDR1 is SGHTA and CDR2 FQGTGA. This CDR3 has 17 amino acids. With V trimmed by 5 bases and J by 6 bases, 12 bases remained unmatched. The CDR3 region has the DNA TGTGCCAGCAGCCCCGGGACTAGCGGCCTGGTGGGCAATGAGCAGTTCTTC. It translates to CASSPGTSGLVGNEQFF.

J is TRBJ2-3 and V is TRBV25-1, with D possibly being TRBD1 (6 bases). Trimming left V 3 bases short and J 6 bases short, with 16 bases between. In germline, CDR1 is MGHDK, CDR2 SYGVNS. The CDR3 length is 15 residues. CDR3 region: CASSDTGATGDTQYF. Written as DNA, the CDR3 is TGTGCCAGCAGTGATACCGGAGCCACAGGGGATACGCAGTATTTT. Looking up the rest from reference TRBV25-1 and TRBJ2-3 gives the full variable domain: EADIYQTPRYLVIGTGKKITLECSQTMGHDKMYWYQQDPGMELHLIHYSYGVNSTEKGDLSSESTVSRIRTEHFPLTLESARPSHTSQYLCASSDTGATGDTQYFGPGTRLTVL.

J is TRBJ2-7 and V is TRBV5-4; TRBD2 aligns across 11 bases. The germline V gene has CDR1 SGHNT and CDR2 YYREEE (reference sequence). J lost 3 bases, V lost 3 bases, and 2 bases had no gene match. There are 14 residues in the CDR3. This CDR3 is CASSSTSGSYEQYF. In DNA form, the CDR3 reads TGTGCCAGCAGCTCTACTAGCGGGAGCTACGAGCAGTACTTC.

The chain is built from TRBV5-4 and TRBJ2-7, with 10 nucleotides matching TRBD2. Trimming took 0 bases from V and 3 from J; bases not matched to a gene: 12. CDR3 size: 18 residues. The germline V gene encodes CDR1 SGHNT and CDR2 YYREEE (reference sequence). DNA for the CDR3: TGTGCCAGCAGCTTGGCCATCCCGACTAGCGGGCTCCTCTACGAGCAGTACTTC. Its protein is CASSLAIPTSGLLYEQYF.

The table lists this clone with a few counts. The chain is built from TRBV27 and TRBJ1-2; D is undetermined. The V end was cut by 5 bases, the J end by 2 bases, with 6 bases between. There are 12 residues in the CDR3. Germline loops: CDR1 MNHEY, CDR2 SMNVEV (reference sequence). CDR3 protein: CASSTGNYGYTF. The DNA of the CDR3 is TGTGCCAGCAGTACGGGAAACTATGGCTACACCTTC.

The CDR3 sequence: CATSRGPGGLGYGYTF. In DNA form, the CDR3 reads TGTGCCACCAGCAGAGGCCCAGGGGGATTGGGCTATGGCTACACCTTC. The chain has TRBV15 and TRBJ1-2, with 7 bases aligning to TRBD1. Germline CDR1 LNHNV, CDR2 YYDKDF (reference sequence). CDR3 length: 16 amino acids. With 1 base clipped from V and 4 bases from J, the junction kept 9 bases outside the gene matches.

Remarks on this clone: The junction differs from germline at one of its ends, possibly a read error. The rearrangement links TRBV5-6 to TRBJ1-5, with 8 nucleotides matching TRBD1. The CDR3 contains 14 residues. CDR1 and CDR2 (germline): SGHDT, YYEEEE. This chain's CDR3 is CASSLGGGQGTGWF. As DNA, the CDR3 is TGTGCCAGCAGCTTGGGGGGAGGACAGGGTACCGGATGGTTT.

V gene TRBV10-3 combines with J gene TRBJ2-2, with D hard to call. This CDR3 is 14 amino acids long. The germline CDR1 and CDR2 sequences are ENHRY and SYGVKD. V lost 0 bases and J lost 5, with 7 bases in between. The CDR3 sequence is CAISESAGTGELFF. As DNA, the CDR3 is TGTGCCATCAGTGAGTCGGCCGGGACCGGGGAGCTGTTTTTT.

This sequence joins TRBV30 and TRBJ1-6; D call uncertain. This CDR3 is 12 amino acids long. CDR1 GTSNPN and CDR2 SVGIG come from the germline V gene (reference sequence). V was shortened by 5 bases and J by 9 bases, with 11 bases between the two germline ends. CDR3 sequence: CAWGRRASPLHF. CDR3 DNA sequence: TGTGCCTGGGGTAGGAGGGCTTCACCCCTCCACTTT.

V and J are TRBV7-2 and TRBJ1-4; TRBD1 matches at 7 bases. The V segment lost 6 bases and the J segment 8 bases; nucleotides outside the gene matches: 12. The CDR3 consists of 15 residues. The germline V gene encodes CDR1 SGHTA and CDR2 FQGNSA. CDR3 loop: CASSTPGGTGEKLFF. Here the CDR3 DNA reads TGTGCCAGCAGTACTCCAGGGGGGACGGGAGAAAAACTGTTTTTT.

This chain joins TRBV24-1 and TRBJ1-2; 7 bases line up with TRBD1. V was clipped by 6 bases and J by 4 bases; unmatched bases: 4. This CDR3 contains 13 residues. CDR1 is KGHDR, CDR2 SFDVKD, per germline. CDR3 sequence (DNA): TGTGCCACCAGTACAGGGGCCCGCTATGGCTACACCTTC. It yields the protein CATSTGARYGYTF.

Here the CDR3 DNA reads TGTGCCAGCAGCCCCGGACAGGGCCCCACAGATACGCAGTATTTT. Encoded protein: CASSPGQGPTDTQYF. J is TRBJ2-3 and V is TRBV7-9, with 8 bases lining up with TRBD1. Germline CDR1 reads SEHNR; CDR2 reads FQNEAQ (reference sequence). The CDR3 spans 15 residues. V shed 5 bases and J 2 bases; nucleotides not matched to a gene: 6.

This CDR3 is CASSEGLGTVGDTEAFF. CDR3 coding DNA: TGTGCCAGCAGTGAGGGGTTGGGGACAGTTGGGGACACTGAAGCTTTCTTT. The rearrangement joins TRBV6-1 to TRBJ1-1; the match to TRBD1 covers 7 bases. The germline V gene has CDR1 MNHNS and CDR2 SASEGT. This CDR3 has 17 residues. The J segment lost 3 bases and the V segment lost 3 bases, leaving 13 bases of the junction unmatched.

The chain couples TRBV10-1 to TRBJ2-7; 9 nucleotides agree with TRBD2. This CDR3 is built from 14 residues. The germline V gene has CDR1 WNHNN and CDR2 SYGVQD (reference sequence). This chain's CDR3 is CASRESPPSSGVGV. For the CDR3, the DNA is TGCGCCAGCAGGGAGTCCCCACCCTCTAGCGGGGTAGGCGTC.

The chain uses TRBV7-6 and TRBJ2-5, with 9 bases aligning to TRBD2. V was pared by 1 base and J by 5 bases, with 11 bases of the junction left unmatched. Germline assignment: CDR1 SGHVS and CDR2 FNYEAQ. The CDR3 spans 17 residues. The chain's CDR3 is CASSLGGNIAGAETQYF. The CDR3 DNA sequence: TGTGCCAGCAGCTTAGGGGGGAATATAGCGGGAGCTGAGACCCAGTACTTC.

CDR3 DNA sequence: TGTGCCAGCAGTTACGACTCGACAGGGGCTGAAGCTTTCTTT. The encoded protein is CASSYDSTGAEAFF. The chain combines TRBV6-5 with TRBJ1-1, with 8 bases lining up with TRBD1. The CDR3 sequence is 14 residues long. The J segment lost 6 bases and the V segment lost 2 bases, leaving 5 bases of the junction unmatched. The germline CDR1 and CDR2 sequences are MNHEY and SVGAGI.

This clone was seen a few times. The chain joins TRBV9 to TRBJ1-5; a weak D match, TRBD1 (5 bases). Trimming shortened V by 3 bases and J by 15 bases, and 22 bases separated the two germline ends. Per the germline V gene, CDR1 is SGDLS and CDR2 is YYNGEE. The CDR3 covers 14 residues. The CDR3 loop reads CASSALDQGFSLHF. The CDR3 coding sequence is TGTGCCAGCAGCGCCCTGGATCAGGGATTTAGTCTGCATTTT.

This sequence joins TRBV19 and TRBJ2-3; 12 bases fit TRBD2. The germline V gene has CDR1 LNHDA and CDR2 SQIVND (reference sequence). The CDR3 has 17 amino acids. With V trimmed by 3 bases and J by 0 bases, 4 bases remained unmatched. CDR3 DNA sequence: TGTGCCAGTAGTATGGGACTAGCGGGTCCTAGCACAGATACGCAGTATTTT. It is translated as CASSMGLAGPSTDTQYF.

This chain connects TRBV7-9 to TRBJ1-2, with no clear D. Trimming left V 1 base short and J 5 bases short, with 5 bases between. This CDR3 is 12 amino acids long. Germline V gives CDR1 SEHNR, CDR2 FQNEAQ (reference sequence). The chain's CDR3 is CASSLVRYGYTF. For the CDR3, the DNA is TGTGCCAGCAGCTTAGTGCGTTATGGCTACACCTTC.

The chain joins TRBV29-1 to TRBJ2-1; 7 nucleotides align to TRBD1. Germline CDR1 reads SQVTM; CDR2 reads ANQGSEA. The CDR3 runs to 13 residues. V shed 8 bases, J shed 6 bases, and the junction held 10 bases outside the gene matches. Written as DNA, the CDR3 is TGCAGCTCCCTCGGGACAGTCTCCAATGAGCAGTTCTTC. Protein sequence: CSSLGTVSNEQFF.

In DNA form, the CDR3 reads TGTGCCTGGACCCTGGGGCCCCAGGGCACTGAAGCTTTCTTT. The encoded protein is CAWTLGPQGTEAFF. The genes are TRBV30 and TRBJ1-1, with D possibly matching TRBD1 (5 bases). The V and J ends lost 4 bases and 4 bases respectively, with 16 bases between them. The CDR3 sequence is 14 residues long. Germline V gives CDR1 GTSNPN, CDR2 SVGIG (reference sequence).

The chain recombines TRBV3-1 (or the pseudogene TRBV3-2) with TRBJ2-1; D remains ambiguous. The CDR3 contains 11 residues. CDR1 is LGHDT and CDR2 is YNNKEL in the germline V gene (reference sequence). V was clipped by 4 bases and J by 9 bases, with 7 bases between them. In DNA form, the CDR3 reads TGTGCCAGCAGCCTAGCATGTGAGCAGTTCTTC. Translation gives CASSLACEQFF.